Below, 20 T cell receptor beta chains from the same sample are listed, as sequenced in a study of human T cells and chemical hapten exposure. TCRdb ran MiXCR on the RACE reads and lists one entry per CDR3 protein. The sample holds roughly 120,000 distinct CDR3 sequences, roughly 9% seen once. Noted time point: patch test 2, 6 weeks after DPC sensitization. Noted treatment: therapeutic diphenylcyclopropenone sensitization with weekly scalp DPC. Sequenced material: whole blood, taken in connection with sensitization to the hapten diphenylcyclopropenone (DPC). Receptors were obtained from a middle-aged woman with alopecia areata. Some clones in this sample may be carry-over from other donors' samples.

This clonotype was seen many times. CDR3: CASSFGTSFEQYF. As DNA, the CDR3 is TGTGCCAGCAGCTTCGGGACTAGCTTCGAGCAGTACTTC. The rearrangement joins TRBV7-9 to TRBJ2-7; 9 bases match TRBD2. This CDR3 region has 13 residues. CDR1 is SEHNR, CDR2 FQNEAQ, per germline (reference sequence). J gave up 6 bases and V 3 bases, and 3 bases lay outside the gene matches.

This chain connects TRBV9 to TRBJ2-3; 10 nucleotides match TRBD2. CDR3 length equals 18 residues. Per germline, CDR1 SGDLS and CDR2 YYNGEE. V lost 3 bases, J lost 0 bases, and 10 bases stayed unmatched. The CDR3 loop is CASSGGLLTSGSTDTQYF. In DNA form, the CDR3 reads TGTGCCAGCAGCGGGGGACTGCTGACTAGCGGGAGCACAGATACGCAGTATTTT. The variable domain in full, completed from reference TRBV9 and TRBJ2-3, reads DSGVTQTPKHLITATGQRVTLRCSPRSGDLSVYWYQQSLDQGLQFLIQYYNGEERAKGNILERFSAQQFPDLHSELNLSSLELGDSALYFCASSGGLLTSGSTDTQYFGPGTRLTVL.

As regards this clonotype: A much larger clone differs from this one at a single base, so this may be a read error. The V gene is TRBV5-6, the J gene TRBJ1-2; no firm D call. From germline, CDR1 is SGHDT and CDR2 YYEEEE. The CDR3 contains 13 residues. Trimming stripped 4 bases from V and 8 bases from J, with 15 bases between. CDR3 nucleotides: TGTGCCAGCAGCACCTACCGAGGCGACGGCTACACCTTC. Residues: CASSTYRGDGYTF.

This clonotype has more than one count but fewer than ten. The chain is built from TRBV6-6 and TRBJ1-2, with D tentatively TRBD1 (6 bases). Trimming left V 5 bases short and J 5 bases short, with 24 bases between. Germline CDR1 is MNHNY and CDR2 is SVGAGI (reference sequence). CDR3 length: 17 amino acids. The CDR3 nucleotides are TGTGCCAGCAGTAACCCCGGGACACAATTTATTCAATATGGCTACACCTTC. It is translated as CASSNPGTQFIQYGYTF.

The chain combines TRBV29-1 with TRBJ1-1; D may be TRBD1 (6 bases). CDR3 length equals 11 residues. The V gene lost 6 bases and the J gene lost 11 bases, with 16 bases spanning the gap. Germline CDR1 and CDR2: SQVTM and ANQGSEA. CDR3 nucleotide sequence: TGCAGCGTCCGGGACACTAGTAGGGCTTTCTTT. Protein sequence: CSVRDTSRAFF. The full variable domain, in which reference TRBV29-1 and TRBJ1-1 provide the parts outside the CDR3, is SAVISQKPSRDICQRGTSLTIQCQVDSQVTMMFWYRQQPGQSLTLIATANQGSEATYESGFVIDKFPISRPNLTFSTLTVSNMSPEDSSIYLCSVRDTSRAFFGQGTRLTVV.

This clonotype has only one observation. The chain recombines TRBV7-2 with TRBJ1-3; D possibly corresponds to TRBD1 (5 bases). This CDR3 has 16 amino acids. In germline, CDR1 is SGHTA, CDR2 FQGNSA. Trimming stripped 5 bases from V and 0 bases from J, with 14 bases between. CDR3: CASSPRDPSSGNTIYF. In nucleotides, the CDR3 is TGTGCCAGCAGCCCCCGGGACCCTAGCTCTGGAAACACCATATATTTT.

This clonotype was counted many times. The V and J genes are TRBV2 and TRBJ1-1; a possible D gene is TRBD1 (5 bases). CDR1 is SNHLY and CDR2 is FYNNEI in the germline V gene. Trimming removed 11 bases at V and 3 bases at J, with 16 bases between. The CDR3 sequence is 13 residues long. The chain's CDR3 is CAARGGWDTEAFF. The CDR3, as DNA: TGTGCCGCGCGGGGGGGATGGGACACTGAAGCTTTCTTT.

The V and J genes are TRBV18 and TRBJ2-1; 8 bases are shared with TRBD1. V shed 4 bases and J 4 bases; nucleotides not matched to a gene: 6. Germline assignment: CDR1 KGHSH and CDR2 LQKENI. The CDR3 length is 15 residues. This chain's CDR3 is CASSLTGDPYNEQFF. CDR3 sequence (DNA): TGTGCCAGCTCACTGACAGGGGATCCATACAATGAGCAGTTCTTC.

The chain's CDR3 is CASNHGPTNSPLHF. CDR3 DNA sequence: TGTGCCAGCAACCATGGACCGACTAATTCACCCCTCCACTTT. The chain carries TRBV9 and TRBJ1-6; no clear D gene. This CDR3 is built from 14 residues. Germline V gives CDR1 SGDLS, CDR2 YYNGEE. V was pared by 6 bases and J by 6 bases, with 13 bases between.

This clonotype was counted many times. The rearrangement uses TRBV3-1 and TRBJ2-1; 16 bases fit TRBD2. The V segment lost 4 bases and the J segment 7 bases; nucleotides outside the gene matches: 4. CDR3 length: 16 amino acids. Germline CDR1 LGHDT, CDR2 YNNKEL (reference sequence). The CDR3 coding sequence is TGTGCCAGCAGCCCGGGACTAGCGGGGGGGCAAAATGAGCAGTTCTTC. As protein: CASSPGLAGGQNEQFF.

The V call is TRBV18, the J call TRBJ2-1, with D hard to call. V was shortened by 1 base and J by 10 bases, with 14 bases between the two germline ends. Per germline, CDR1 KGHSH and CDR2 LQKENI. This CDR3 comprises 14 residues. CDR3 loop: CASSPLTTNKEQFF. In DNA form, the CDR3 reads TGTGCCAGCTCACCACTTACTACCAATAAGGAGCAGTTCTTC.

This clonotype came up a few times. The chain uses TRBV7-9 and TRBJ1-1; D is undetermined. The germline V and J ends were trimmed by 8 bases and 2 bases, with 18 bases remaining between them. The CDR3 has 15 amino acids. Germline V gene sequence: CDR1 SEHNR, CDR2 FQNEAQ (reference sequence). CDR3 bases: TGTGCCAGCCCAGAACTTTACAGCGCTAACACTGAAGCTTTCTTT. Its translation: CASPELYSANTEAFF.

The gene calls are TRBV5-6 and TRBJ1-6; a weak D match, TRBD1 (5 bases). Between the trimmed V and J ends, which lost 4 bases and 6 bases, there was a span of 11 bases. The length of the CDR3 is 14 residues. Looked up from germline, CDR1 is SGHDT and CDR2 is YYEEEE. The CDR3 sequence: CASSLWDANSPLHF. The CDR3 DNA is TGTGCCAGCAGCCTATGGGACGCTAATTCACCCCTCCACTTT.

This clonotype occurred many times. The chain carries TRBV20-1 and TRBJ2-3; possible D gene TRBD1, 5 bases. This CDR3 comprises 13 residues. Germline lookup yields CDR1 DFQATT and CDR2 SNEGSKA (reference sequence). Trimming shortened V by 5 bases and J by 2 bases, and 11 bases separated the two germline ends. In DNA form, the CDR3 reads TGCAGTGCTGAGCATGGGGCCACAGATACGCAGTATTTT. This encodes CSAEHGATDTQYF.

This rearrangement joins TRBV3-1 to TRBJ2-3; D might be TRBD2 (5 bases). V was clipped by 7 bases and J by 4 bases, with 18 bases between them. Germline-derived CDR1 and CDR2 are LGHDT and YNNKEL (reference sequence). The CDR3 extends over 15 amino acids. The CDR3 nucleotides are TGTGCCAGCACCCGGGCCTCCCTCGGGGCAGATACGCAGTATTTT. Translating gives CASTRASLGADTQYF.

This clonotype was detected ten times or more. This chain's CDR3 is CASSEGPLLGSYEQYF. The CDR3 nucleotides read TGCGCCAGCAGTGAGGGACCCCTACTCGGCTCCTACGAGCAGTACTTC. This rearrangement joins TRBV10-1 to TRBJ2-7, with D unresolved. V lost 2 bases and J lost 0, with 14 bases in between. The CDR3 is made up of 16 amino acids. Germline CDR1 and CDR2: WNHNN and SYGVQD (reference sequence).

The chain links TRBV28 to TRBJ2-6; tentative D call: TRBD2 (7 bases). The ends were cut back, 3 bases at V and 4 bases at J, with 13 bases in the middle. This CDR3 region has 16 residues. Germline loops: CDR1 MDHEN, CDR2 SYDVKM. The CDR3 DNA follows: TGTGCCAGCAGTTTTTCGTCGGGGGGCGGGGCCAACGTCCTGACTTTC. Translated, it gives CASSFSSGGGANVLTF.

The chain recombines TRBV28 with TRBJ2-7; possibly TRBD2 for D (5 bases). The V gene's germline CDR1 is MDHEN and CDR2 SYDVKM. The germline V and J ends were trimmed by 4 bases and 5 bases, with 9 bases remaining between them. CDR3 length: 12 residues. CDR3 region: CASSWRRNEQYF. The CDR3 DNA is TGTGCCAGCAGTTGGAGGAGGAACGAGCAGTACTTC.

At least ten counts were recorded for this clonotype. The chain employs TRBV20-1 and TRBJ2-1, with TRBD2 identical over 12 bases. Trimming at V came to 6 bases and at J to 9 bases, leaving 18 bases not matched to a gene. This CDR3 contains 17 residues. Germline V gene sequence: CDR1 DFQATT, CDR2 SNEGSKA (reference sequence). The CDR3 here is CSAGGEVSSGGAGEQFF. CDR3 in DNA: TGCAGTGCGGGAGGAGAGGTCTCTAGCGGGGGGGCCGGTGAGCAGTTCTTC.

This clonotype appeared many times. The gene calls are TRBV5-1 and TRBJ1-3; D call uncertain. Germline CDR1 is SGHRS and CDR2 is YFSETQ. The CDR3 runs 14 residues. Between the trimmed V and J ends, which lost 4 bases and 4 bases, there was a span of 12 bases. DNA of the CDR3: TGCGCCAGCAGCCCCCGGACGGACGGAAACACCATATATTTT. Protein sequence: CASSPRTDGNTIYF. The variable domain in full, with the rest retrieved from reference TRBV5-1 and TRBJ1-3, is KAGVTQTPRYLIKTRGQQVTLSCSPISGHRSVSWYQQTPGQGLQFLFEYFSETQRNKGNFPGRFSGRQFSNSRSEMNVSTLELGDSALYLCASSPRTDGNTIYFGEGSWLTVV.